This TCR beta chain comes out of a study of T cells in Graves' hyperthyroidism and ophthalmopathy. The sample holds many counts of this clonotype. The TCR beta CDR3 regions underwent amplification using RNA transcripts as the source. The TCR CDR3 was amplified in a first-round RT-PCR using the HTBI primer set. TCRdb fed the multiplex PCR reads into MiXCR, producing one record per CDR3 protein. The sample lists over 350,000 distinct CDR3 sequences; 15% to 20% were seen once. V lost 4 bases and J lost 4, with 10 bases in between. The CDR3 loop spans 13 amino acids. Germline V lookup: CDR1 SNHLY, CDR2 FYNNEI.

Sequenced input: blood. The receptor's source is a man aged 18 to 29 with Graves' ophthalmopathy. The rearrangement links TRBV2 to TRBJ1-2, with D perhaps matching TRBD1 (5 bases). This CDR3 is CASSVGESYGYTF. CDR3 sequence (DNA): TGTGCCAGCAGTGTGGGGGAAAGCTATGGCTACACCTTC.